Listed below are T cell receptor beta chains from one sample, sequenced in a study of blood T cell repertoires in COVID-19. The protocol was immunoSEQ multiplex PCR, while the TCRdb copy is restricted to in-frame clones and leaves out a portion. The sample yields some 45,000 clones, around 80% seen once. The sequenced material came from peripheral blood. The receptors were gathered from a man aged 55 to 70 with acute or convalescent COVID-19. The CDR3 runs from the conserved cysteine through the conserved F or W. Each record gives: J gene, D gene, V gene, clone size, CDR3 protein, CDR3 DNA. D genes are given only for firm matches. Part of the rows lack a size; the others show once, few, many or a class for expanded clones.

TRBJ1-1	TRBD1	TRBV5-1	-	CASSLDRGGTEAFF	TGCGCCAGCAGCTTGGACAGGGGGGGAACTGAAGCTTTCTTT
TRBJ1-1	-	TRBV5-1	-	CASSLVEGVNTEAFF	TGCGCCAGCAGCTTGGTTGAGGGCGTGAACACTGAAGCTTTCTTT
TRBJ1-1	TRBD1	TRBV27	-	CASSSWTGDTEAFF	TGTGCCAGCAGTTCTTGGACAGGGGACACTGAAGCTTTCTTT
TRBJ2-3	-	TRBV9	-	CASSVELASTDTQYF	TGTGCCAGCAGCGTAGAGTTAGCGAGCACAGATACGCAGTATTTT
TRBJ2-3	TRBD2	TRBV6-5	few	CASSYSWASGDDTQYF	TGTGCCAGCAGTTACTCTTGGGCTAGCGGGGATGATACGCAGTATTTT
TRBJ2-7	-	TRBV6-1	-	CASSDGRGYEQYF	TGTGCCAGCAGTGACGGCCGGGGGTACGAGCAGTACTTC
TRBJ2-5	-	TRBV19	-	CATRRVGADNQETQYF	TGTGCCACCCGGAGGGTAGGGGCAGACAACCAAGAGACCCAGTACTTC
TRBJ2-1	-	TRBV7-7	-	CASSSGPRGGANNEQFF	TGTGCTAGCAGCTCGGGCCCGAGGGGCGGGGCTAACAATGAGCAGTTCTTC
TRBJ2-3	-	TRBV14	-	CASSQEKGGPTDTQYF	TGTGCCAGCAGCCAAGAGAAGGGGGGGCCGACAGATACGCAGTATTTT
TRBJ2-5	-	TRBV4-1	-	CASSQDRVLGETQYF	TGCGCCAGCAGCCAAGACCGGGTCCTGGGAGAGACCCAGTACTTC
TRBJ1-1	-	TRBV21-1	-	CASSKVRNYFMNTEAFF	TGTGCCAGCAGCAAAGTACGGAACTACTTCATGAACACTGAAGCTTTCTTT
TRBJ1-4	TRBD1	TRBV6-7	-	CASRSGTGGEKLFF	TGTGCCAGCAGATCCGGGACAGGGGGAGAAAAACTGTTTTTT
TRBJ1-2	-	TRBV9	-	CASSPGGSEYGYTF	TGTGCCAGCAGCCCGGGGGGGAGCGAGTATGGCTACACCTTC
TRBJ1-4	TRBD1	TRBV27	-	CASSPLDRADEKLFF	TGTGCCAGCAGTCCCTTGGACAGGGCGGATGAAAAACTGTTTTTT
TRBJ1-2	TRBD1	TRBV19	-	CASSIDGTANYGYTF	TGTGCCAGTAGTATAGATGGGACAGCCAACTATGGCTACACCTTC
TRBJ1-1	-	TRBV5-1	-	CASSLGRSNTEAFF	TGCGCCAGCAGCTTGGGGCGGTCGAACACTGAAGCTTTCTTT
TRBJ1-5	TRBD1	TRBV5-5	-	CASSQTGGGSYSNQPQHF	TGTGCCAGCAGCCAAACGGGAGGGGGCAGCTATAGCAATCAGCCCCAGCATTTT
TRBJ1-1	-	TRBV9	-	CASSADPYFMNTEAFF	TGTGCCAGCAGCGCCGATCCTTACTTCATGAACACTGAAGCTTTCTTT
TRBJ2-3	TRBD1	TRBV24-1	-	CATSGIYLDRGISDTQYF	TGTGCCACCAGTGGAATATACCTGGACAGGGGGATCTCAGATACGCAGTATTTT
TRBJ1-5	-	TRBV6-1	-	CASSEIGSNQPQHF	TGTGCCAGCAGTGAAATCGGTAGCAATCAGCCCCAGCATTTT
TRBJ2-3	-	TRBV27	once	CASSSWGGGTDTQYF	TGTGCCAGCAGTTCATGGGGGGGCGGCACAGATACGCAGTATTTT
TRBJ1-4	TRBD1	TRBV5-1	-	CASSWDSPNEKLFF	TGCGCCAGCAGCTGGGACAGTCCTAATGAAAAACTGTTTTTT
TRBJ1-1	TRBD1	TRBV3-1/TRBV3-2	-	CASSLRTGDAEAFF	TGTGCCAGCAGCCTCCGCACAGGGGATGCTGAAGCTTTCTTT
TRBJ2-5	-	TRBV6-6	-	CASSSSILPETQYF	TGTGCCAGCAGTTCCTCCATACTCCCAGAGACCCAGTACTTC
TRBJ1-3	-	TRBV9	-	CASSVRPDYSGNTIYF	TGTGCCAGCAGCGTACGACCGGACTACTCTGGAAACACCATATATTTT